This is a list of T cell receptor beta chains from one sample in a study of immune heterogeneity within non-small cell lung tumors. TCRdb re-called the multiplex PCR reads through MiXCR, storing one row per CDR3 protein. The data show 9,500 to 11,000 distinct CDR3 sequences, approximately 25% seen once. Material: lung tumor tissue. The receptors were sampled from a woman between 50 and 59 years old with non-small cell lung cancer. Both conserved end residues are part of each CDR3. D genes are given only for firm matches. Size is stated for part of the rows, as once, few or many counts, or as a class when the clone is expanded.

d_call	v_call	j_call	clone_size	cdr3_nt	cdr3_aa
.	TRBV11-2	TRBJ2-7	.	TGTGCCAGCAGCCCTGCCCCAGGACATCCCATATACGAGCAGTACTTC	CASSPAPGHPIYEQYF
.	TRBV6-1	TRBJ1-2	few	TGTGCCAGCCGGGAAGATGGCTACACCTTC	CASREDGYTF
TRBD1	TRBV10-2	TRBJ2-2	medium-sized	TGCGCCAGCAGTGAGGGAAGGGGGCAACGTAGCACCGGGGAGCTGTTTTTT	CASSEGRGQRSTGELFF
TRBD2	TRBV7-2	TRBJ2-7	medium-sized	TGTGCCAGCAGCTTAGGGGGCGGGGGTAACTACGAGCAGTACTTC	CASSLGGGGNYEQYF
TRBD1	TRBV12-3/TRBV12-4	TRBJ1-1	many	TGTGCCAGCAGTTACGGGACAGCTACTGTGAACACTGAAGCTTTCTTT	CASSYGTATVNTEAFF
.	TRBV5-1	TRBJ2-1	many	TGCGCCAGCAGCTTGGGGCCCTTTGGGGCGAGCTCCTACAATGAGCAGTTCTTC	CASSLGPFGASSYNEQFF
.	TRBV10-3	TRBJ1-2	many	TGTGCCATCAGTGCGAAGGGGGGGAACTATGGCTACACCTTC	CAISAKGGNYGYTF
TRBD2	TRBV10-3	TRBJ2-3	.	TGTGCCATCAGTGAGGTCGGGACTAGCACATATACGCAGTATTTT	CAISEVGTSTYTQYF
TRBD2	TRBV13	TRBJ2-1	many	TGTGCCAGCAGCCAAAGGGACTACCACAATGAGCAGTTCTTC	CASSQRDYHNEQFF
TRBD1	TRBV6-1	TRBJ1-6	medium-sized	TGTGCCAGCAGACCAGGGGGCCGTAATTCACCCCTCCACTTT	CASRPGGRNSPLHF
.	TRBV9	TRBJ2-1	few	TGTGCCAGCAGCCCGGGGCCGGAGAATGAGCAGTTCTTC	CASSPGPENEQFF
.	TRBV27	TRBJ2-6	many	TGTGCCAGCAGTCCCTGGAACTCTGGGGCCAACGTCCTGACTTTC	CASSPWNSGANVLTF
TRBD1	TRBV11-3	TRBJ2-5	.	TGTGCCAGCAGACGAAATCAGGGGGCGGGGGAGACCCAGTACTTC	CASRRNQGAGETQYF
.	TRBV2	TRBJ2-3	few	TGTGCCAGCCGGGACTTTTTCACAGATACGCAGTATTTT	CASRDFFTDTQYF
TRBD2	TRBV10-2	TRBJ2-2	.	TGCGCCACCTCAATAGCGGGAGGTGCCGGGGAGCTGTTTTTT	CATSIAGGAGELFF
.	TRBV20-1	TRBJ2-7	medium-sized	TGCAGTGCTAGATACCTCGAGCAGTACTTC	CSARYLEQYF
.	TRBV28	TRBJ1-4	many	TGTGCCAGCAGTTTTCGGGATACTAATGAAAAACTGTTTTTT	CASSFRDTNEKLFF
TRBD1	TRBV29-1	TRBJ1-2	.	TGCAGCGTTGAGGGGACAGGCTCCTCGGGGGGCTACACCTTC	CSVEGTGSSGGYTF
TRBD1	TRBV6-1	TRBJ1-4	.	TGTGCCAGCAGTCCCCGGGACAGGGGGCTGACTAATGAAAAACTGTTTTTT	CASSPRDRGLTNEKLFF
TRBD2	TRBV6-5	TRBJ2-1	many	TGTGCCAGCAGTTACTCTCTTCTAGCGGGAGGGCCCAATGAGCAGTTCTTC	CASSYSLLAGGPNEQFF
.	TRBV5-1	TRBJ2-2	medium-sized	TGCGCCAGCAGCTTCGGGCAGGGCGGCACCGGGGAGCTGTTTTTT	CASSFGQGGTGELFF
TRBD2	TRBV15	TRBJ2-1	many	TGTGCCACCGCTAGCGGGAGCTACAATGAGCAGTTCTTC	CATASGSYNEQFF
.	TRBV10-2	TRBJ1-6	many	TGCGCCAGTTCCGAGACGGATTATAATTCACCCCTCCACTTT	CASSETDYNSPLHF
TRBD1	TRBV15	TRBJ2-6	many	TGTGCCACCAGCAGAGACGTTTTCGGCAGGGGGTACAACTCTGGGGCCAACGTCCTGACTTTC	CATSRDVFGRGYNSGANVLTF